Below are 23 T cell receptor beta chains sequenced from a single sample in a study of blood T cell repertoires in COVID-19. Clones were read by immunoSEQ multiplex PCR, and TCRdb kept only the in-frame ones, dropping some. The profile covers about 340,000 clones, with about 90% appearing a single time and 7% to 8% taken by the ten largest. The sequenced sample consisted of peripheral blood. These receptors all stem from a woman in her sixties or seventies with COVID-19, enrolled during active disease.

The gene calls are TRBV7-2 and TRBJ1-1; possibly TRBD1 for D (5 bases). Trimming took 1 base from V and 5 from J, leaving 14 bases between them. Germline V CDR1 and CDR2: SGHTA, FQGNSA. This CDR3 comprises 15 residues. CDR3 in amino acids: CASSLGGGRVTEAFF. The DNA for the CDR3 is TGTGCCAGCAGCTTAGGGGGCGGCCGTGTAACTGAAGCTTTCTTT.

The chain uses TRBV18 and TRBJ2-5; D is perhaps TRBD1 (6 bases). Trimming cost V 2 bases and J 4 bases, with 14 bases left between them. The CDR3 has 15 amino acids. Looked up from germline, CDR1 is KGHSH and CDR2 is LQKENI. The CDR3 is CASSPYHRVSETQYF. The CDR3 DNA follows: TGTGCCAGCTCACCATACCACAGGGTATCAGAGACCCAGTACTTC.

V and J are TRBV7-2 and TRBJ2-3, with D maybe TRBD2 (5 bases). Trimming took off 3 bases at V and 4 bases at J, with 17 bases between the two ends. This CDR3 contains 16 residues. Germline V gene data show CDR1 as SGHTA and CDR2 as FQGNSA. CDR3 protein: CASSLTKRNRADTQYF. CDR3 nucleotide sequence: TGTGCCAGCAGCTTGACTAAAAGGAACCGCGCAGATACGCAGTATTTT.

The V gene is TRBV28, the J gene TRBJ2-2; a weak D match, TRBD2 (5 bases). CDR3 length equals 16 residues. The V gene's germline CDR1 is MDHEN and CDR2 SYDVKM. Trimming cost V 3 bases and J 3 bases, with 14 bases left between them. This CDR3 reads CASSLVLALDTGELFF. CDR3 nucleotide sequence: TGTGCCAGCAGTTTGGTTTTAGCGCTCGACACCGGGGAGCTGTTTTTT.

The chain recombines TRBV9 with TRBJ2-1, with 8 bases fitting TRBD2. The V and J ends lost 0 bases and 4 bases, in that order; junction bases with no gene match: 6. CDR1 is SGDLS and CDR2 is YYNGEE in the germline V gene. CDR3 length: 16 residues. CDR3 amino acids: CASSVDSGGPYNEQFF. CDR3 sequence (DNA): TGTGCCAGCAGCGTAGACAGCGGGGGACCATACAATGAGCAGTTCTTC.

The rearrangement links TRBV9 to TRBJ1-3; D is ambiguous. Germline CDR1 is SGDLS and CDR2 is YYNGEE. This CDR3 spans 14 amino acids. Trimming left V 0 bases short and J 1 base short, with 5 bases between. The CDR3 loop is CASSVAVSGNTIYF. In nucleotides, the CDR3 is TGTGCCAGCAGCGTAGCGGTGTCTGGAAACACCATATATTTT.

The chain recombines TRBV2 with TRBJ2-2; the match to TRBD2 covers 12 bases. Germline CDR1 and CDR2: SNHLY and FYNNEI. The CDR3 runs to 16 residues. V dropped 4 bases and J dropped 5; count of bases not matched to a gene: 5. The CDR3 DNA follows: TGTGCCAGCAGTGCCCTGACTAGCGGGGGTACCGGGGAGCTGTTTTTT. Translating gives CASSALTSGGTGELFF.

The CDR3 sequence: CASTGGNYGYTF. The CDR3 coding sequence is TGTGCCAGCACGGGGGGGAACTATGGCTACACCTTC. The chain recombines TRBV3-1 (or the pseudogene TRBV3-2) with TRBJ1-2, with D maybe TRBD1 (5 bases). CDR3 length equals 12 residues. Germline V gene lookup returns CDR1 LGHDT and CDR2 YNNKEL (reference sequence). Trimming pared 7 bases from V and 2 bases from J, leaving 8 bases between.

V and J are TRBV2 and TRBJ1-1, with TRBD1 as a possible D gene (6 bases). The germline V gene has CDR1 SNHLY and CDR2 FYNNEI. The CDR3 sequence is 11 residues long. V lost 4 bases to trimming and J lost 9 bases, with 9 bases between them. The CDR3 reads CASSVTGKAFF. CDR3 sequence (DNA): TGTGCCAGCAGTGTGACAGGTAAAGCTTTCTTT.

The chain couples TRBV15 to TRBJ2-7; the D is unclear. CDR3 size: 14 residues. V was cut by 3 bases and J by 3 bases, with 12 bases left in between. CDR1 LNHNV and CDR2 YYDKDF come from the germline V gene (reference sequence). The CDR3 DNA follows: TGTGCCACCAGCAGCACACAAGTCAGCTACGAGCAGTACTTC. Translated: CATSSTQVSYEQYF.

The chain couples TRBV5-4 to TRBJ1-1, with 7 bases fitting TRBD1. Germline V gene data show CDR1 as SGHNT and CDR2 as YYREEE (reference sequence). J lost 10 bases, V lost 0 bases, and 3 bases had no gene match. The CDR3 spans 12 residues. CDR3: CASSLGDRVAFF. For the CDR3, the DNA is TGTGCCAGCAGCTTGGGCGACAGGGTAGCTTTCTTT.

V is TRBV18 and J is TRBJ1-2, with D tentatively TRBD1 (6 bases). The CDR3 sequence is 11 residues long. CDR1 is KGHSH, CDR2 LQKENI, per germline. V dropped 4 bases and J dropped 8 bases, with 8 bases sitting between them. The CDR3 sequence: CASSQTGGYTF. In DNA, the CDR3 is TGTGCCAGCTCACAGACAGGAGGCTACACCTTC.

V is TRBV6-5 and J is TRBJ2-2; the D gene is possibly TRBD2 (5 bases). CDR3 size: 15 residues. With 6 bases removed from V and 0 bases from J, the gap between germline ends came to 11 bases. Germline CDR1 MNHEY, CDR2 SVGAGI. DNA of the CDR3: TGTGCCAGCAGACATCTAGCAGCGAACACCGGGGAGCTGTTTTTT. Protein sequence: CASRHLAANTGELFF.

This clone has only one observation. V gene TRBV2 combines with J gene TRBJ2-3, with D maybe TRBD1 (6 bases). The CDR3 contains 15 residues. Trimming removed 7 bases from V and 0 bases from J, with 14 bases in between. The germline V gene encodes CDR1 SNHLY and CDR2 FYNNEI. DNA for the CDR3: TGTGCCAGCACCAAACAGGGCCCTAGCACAGATACGCAGTATTTT. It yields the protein CASTKQGPSTDTQYF.

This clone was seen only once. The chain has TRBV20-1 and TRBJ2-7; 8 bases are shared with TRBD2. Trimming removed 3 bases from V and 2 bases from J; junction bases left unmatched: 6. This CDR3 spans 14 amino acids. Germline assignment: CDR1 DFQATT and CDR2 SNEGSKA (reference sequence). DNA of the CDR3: TGCAGTGCTAGTTGGGCGGGGGGTACCTACGAGCAGTACTTC. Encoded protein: CSASWAGGTYEQYF.

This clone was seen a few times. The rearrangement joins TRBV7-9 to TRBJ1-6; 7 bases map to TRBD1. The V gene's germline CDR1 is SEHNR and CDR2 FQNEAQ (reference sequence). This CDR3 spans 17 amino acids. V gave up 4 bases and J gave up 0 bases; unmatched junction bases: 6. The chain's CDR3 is CASSSGQASSYNSPLHF. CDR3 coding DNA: TGTGCCAGCAGCTCCGGACAGGCAAGCTCCTATAATTCACCCCTCCACTTT.

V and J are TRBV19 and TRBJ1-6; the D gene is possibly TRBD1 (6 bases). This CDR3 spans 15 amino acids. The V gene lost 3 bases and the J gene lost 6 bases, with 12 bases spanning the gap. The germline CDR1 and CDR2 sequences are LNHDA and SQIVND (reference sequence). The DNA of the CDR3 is TGTGCCAGTAGTATCGGTGGCAGGGGTAATTCACCCCTCCACTTT. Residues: CASSIGGRGNSPLHF.

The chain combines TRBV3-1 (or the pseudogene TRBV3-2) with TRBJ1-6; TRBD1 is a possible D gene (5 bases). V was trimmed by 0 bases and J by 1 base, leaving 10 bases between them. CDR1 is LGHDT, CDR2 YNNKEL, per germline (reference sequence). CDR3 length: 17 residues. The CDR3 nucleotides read TGTGCCAGCAGCCAAGATCCTGGGGCGTCCTATAATTCACCCCTCCACTTT. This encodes CASSQDPGASYNSPLHF.

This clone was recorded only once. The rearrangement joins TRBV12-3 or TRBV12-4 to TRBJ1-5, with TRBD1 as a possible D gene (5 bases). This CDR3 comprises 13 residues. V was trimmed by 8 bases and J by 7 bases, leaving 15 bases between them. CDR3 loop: CASAQGDYQPQHF. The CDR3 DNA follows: TGTGCCAGCGCACAAGGGGACTACCAGCCCCAGCATTTT.

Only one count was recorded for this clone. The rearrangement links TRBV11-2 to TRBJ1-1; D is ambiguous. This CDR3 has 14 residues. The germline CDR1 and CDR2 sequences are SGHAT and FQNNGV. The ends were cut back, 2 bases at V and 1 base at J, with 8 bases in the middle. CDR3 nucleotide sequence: TGTGCCAGCAGCTTAAGAGGCCCGAACACTGAAGCTTTCTTT. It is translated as CASSLRGPNTEAFF.

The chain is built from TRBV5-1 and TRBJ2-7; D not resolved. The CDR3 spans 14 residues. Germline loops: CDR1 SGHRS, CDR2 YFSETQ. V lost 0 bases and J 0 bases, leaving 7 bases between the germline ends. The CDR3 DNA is TGCGCCAGCAGCTTGGGGTACAGCTCCTACGAGCAGTACTTC. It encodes CASSLGYSSYEQYF.

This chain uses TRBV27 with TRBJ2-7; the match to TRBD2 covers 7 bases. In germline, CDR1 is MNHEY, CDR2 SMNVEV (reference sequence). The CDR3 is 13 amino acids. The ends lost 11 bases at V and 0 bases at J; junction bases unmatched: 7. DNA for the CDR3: TGTGCCTCTGGTGGGACTATCTCCTACGAGCAGTACTTC. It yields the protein CASGGTISYEQYF.

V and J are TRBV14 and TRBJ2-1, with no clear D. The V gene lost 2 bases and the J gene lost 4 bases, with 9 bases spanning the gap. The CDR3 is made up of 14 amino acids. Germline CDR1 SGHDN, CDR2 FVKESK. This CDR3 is CASSQLANYNEQFF. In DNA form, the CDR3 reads TGTGCCAGCAGCCAACTGGCCAATTACAATGAGCAGTTCTTC.